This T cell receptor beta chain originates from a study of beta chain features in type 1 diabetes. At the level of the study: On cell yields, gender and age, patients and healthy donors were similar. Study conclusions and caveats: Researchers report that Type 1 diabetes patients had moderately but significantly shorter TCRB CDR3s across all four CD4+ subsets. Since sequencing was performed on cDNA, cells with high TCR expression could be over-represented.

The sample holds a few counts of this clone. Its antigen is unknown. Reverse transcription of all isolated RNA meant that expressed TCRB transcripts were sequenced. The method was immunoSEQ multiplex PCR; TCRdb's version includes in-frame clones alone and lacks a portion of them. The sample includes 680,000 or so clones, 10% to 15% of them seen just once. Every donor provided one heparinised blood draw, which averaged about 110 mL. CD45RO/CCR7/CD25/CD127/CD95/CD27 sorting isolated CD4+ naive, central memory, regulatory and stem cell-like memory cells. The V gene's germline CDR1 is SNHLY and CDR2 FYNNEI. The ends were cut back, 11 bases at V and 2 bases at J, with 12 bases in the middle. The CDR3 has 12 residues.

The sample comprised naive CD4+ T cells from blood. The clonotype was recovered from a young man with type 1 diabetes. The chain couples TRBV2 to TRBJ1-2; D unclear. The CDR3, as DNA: TGTGCCTGTCGAGGATTGAACTATGGCTACACCTTC. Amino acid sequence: CACRGLNYGYTF.